This T cell receptor (beta chain) was sequenced in a study of blood T cell repertoires in COVID-19. V was trimmed by 0 bases and J by 5 bases, leaving 5 bases between them. CDR1 and CDR2 (germline): LNHNV, YYDKDF (reference sequence). The CDR3 is 13 residues long. The assay was immunoSEQ multiplex PCR, and TCRdb's table has in-frame clones only and misses some. The data show some 180,000 clones, approximately 80% seen once. The sample comprised peripheral blood. The clonotype comes from a human donor in a cohort sampled during active COVID-19. The chain employs TRBV15 and TRBJ2-1; D is ambiguous. This CDR3 is CATSRDSDNEQFF. The DNA of the CDR3 is TGTGCCACCAGCAGAGATTCGGACAATGAGCAGTTCTTC.